The 7 T cell receptor beta chains presented below share a single source sample, sequenced in a study of beta chain features in type 1 diabetes. These TCRs' antigens remain unknown. The study reverse transcribed the entire isolated RNA, so it sequenced expressed TCRB transcripts. The method was immunoSEQ multiplex PCR; TCRdb's version includes in-frame clones alone and lacks a portion of them. Among some 160,000 clones listed, roughly 9% were seen once. Study-level findings and limits: For Type 1 diabetes patients, all four CD4+ subsets carried TCRB CDR3s that were moderately but significantly shorter.

The sample was central memory CD4+ T cells from blood. These receptors came from a woman aged 25 to 39 with type 1 diabetes.

This clone was detected a few times. The rearrangement uses TRBV5-1 and TRBJ2-7, with 9 bases fitting TRBD2. The V and J ends lost 2 bases and 1 base, in that order; junction bases with no gene match: 4. CDR3 size: 15 residues. Germline CDR1 is SGHRS and CDR2 is YFSETQ. CDR3 nucleotide sequence: TGCGCCAGCAGCTTAACTCTAGCGGGATCCTACGAGCAGTACTTC. Translation: CASSLTLAGSYEQYF.

The rearrangement joins TRBV6-5 to TRBJ1-2; no firm D call. Germline V gene lookup returns CDR1 MNHEY and CDR2 SVGAGI. The V gene lost 2 bases and the J gene lost 4 bases, with 8 bases spanning the gap. This CDR3 spans 13 amino acids. In DNA, the CDR3 is TGTGCCAGCAGTTACGGCAGGCCCTATGGCTACACCTTC. The encoded protein is CASSYGRPYGYTF.

This sequence joins TRBV7-9 and TRBJ1-3; D unclear. The V gene lost 5 bases and the J gene lost 0 bases, with 11 bases spanning the gap. This CDR3 spans 15 amino acids. Per germline, CDR1 SEHNR and CDR2 FQNEAQ (reference sequence). The CDR3: CASSPQFRSGNTIYF. CDR3 nucleotide sequence: TGTGCCAGCAGCCCGCAGTTTCGCTCTGGAAACACCATATATTTT.

The rearrangement links TRBV19 to TRBJ2-6; D is possibly TRBD1 (5 bases). Between the trimmed V and J ends, which lost 1 base and 0 bases, there was a span of 16 bases. Germline V lookup: CDR1 LNHDA, CDR2 SQIVND (reference sequence). This CDR3 spans 19 amino acids. The CDR3 coding sequence is TGTGCCAGTAGTATAGTACCCCAGGGATTCAGCTCTGGGGCCAACGTCCTGACTTTC. The encoded protein is CASSIVPQGFSSGANVLTF.

This chain uses TRBV9 with TRBJ1-5, with a possible D match to TRBD1 (6 bases). V was shortened by 4 bases and J by 3 bases, with 20 bases between the two germline ends. CDR3 size: 17 residues. CDR1 and CDR2 (germline): SGDLS, YYNGEE. CDR3: CASSPREQGSNNQPQHF. The CDR3 nucleotides read TGTGCCAGCAGCCCTCGGGAACAGGGTTCGAACAATCAGCCCCAGCATTTT.

The sample holds a few counts of this clone. The chain uses TRBV6-1 and TRBJ1-1, with D maybe TRBD1 (6 bases). Trimming stripped 6 bases from V and 1 base from J, with 15 bases between. The CDR3 contains 15 residues. CDR1 and CDR2 (germline): MNHNS, SASEGT. The CDR3 DNA is TGTGCCAGCAGAATTCAACAGGGCTGGAACACTGAAGCTTTCTTT. Translation gives CASRIQQGWNTEAFF.

The sample holds a few counts of this clone. V is TRBV6-5 and J is TRBJ2-7, with D possibly being TRBD2 (6 bases). Trimming shortened V by 6 bases and J by 0 bases, and 12 bases separated the two germline ends. The CDR3 covers 14 residues. Germline assignment: CDR1 MNHEY and CDR2 SVGAGI. The CDR3: CASRRDLSSYEQYF. The CDR3 nucleotides read TGTGCCAGCAGGAGGGACTTGAGCTCCTACGAGCAGTACTTC.